These T cell receptor beta chains were read from a single sample in a study of beta chain features in type 1 diabetes. Measured with immunoSEQ multiplex PCR; TCRdb has only the in-frame clones, and not every one. The sample lists about 400,000 clones, around 13% occurring once. Sequenced input: naive CD4+ T cells from blood. The receptors were sampled from a young woman with type 1 diabetes. Each CDR3 is given with its conserved first and last residue. A D gene is named only where the DNA matches it firmly. Size values are once, few and many counts, or a class for expanded clones, and some rows have none.

D gene,J gene,clone size,V gene,CDR3 DNA,CDR3 protein
TRBD1,TRBJ1-1,few,TRBV18,TGTGCCAGCTCACCGGGACAGGGCTATGCCACTGAAGCTTTCTTT,CASSPGQGYATEAFF
TRBD2,TRBJ2-7,few,TRBV2,TGTGCCAGCAGTGCGGAGACTAGCGCCTCCTACGAGCAGTACTTC,CASSAETSASYEQYF
NA,TRBJ2-5,NA,TRBV19,TGTGCCAGTACGTCGCAGAATGAAGAGACCCAGTACTTC,CASTSQNEETQYF
NA,TRBJ2-7,once,TRBV25-1,TGTGCCAGCAGCCCCAATAGCCTTTACGAGCAGTACTTC,CASSPNSLYEQYF
TRBD1,TRBJ2-1,few,TRBV5-4,TGTGCCGGAACTGACAGGGGGTTAAACAATGAGCAGTTCTTC,CAGTDRGLNNEQFF
NA,TRBJ2-5,NA,TRBV11-3,TGTGCCAGCATCTCGGAGACCCAGTACTTC,CASISETQYF
NA,TRBJ1-5,NA,TRBV25-1,TGTGCCAGCAGTAGAGGGAGCAATCAGCCCCAGCATTTT,CASSRGSNQPQHF
NA,TRBJ2-5,NA,TRBV6-6,TGTGCCAGCAGTTACGGGGCGGTAGAGACCCAGTACTTC,CASSYGAVETQYF
TRBD1,TRBJ2-3,NA,TRBV9,TGTGCCAGCAGCCTCCGGACAGGGGACGTAACAGATACGCAGTATTTT,CASSLRTGDVTDTQYF
NA,TRBJ1-5,NA,TRBV7-9,TGTGCCAGCACAGGGGCTAGCAATCAGCCCCAGCATTTT,CASTGASNQPQHF
TRBD1,TRBJ2-7,NA,TRBV29-1,TGCAGCGTTGATCGGCCAGGGGGCGGAACCTACGAGCAGTACTTC,CSVDRPGGGTYEQYF
NA,TRBJ2-3,NA,TRBV9,TGTGCCAGCAGCGAGCAGGGGTCCACAGATACGCAGTATTTT,CASSEQGSTDTQYF
TRBD2,TRBJ2-7,NA,TRBV19,TGTGCCAGTAGTGTGACTAGCGGGGGCTCCTACGAGCAGTACTTC,CASSVTSGGSYEQYF
NA,TRBJ2-2,few,TRBV6-4,TGTGCCAGCAGTGACCAATCCACCGGGGAGCTGTTTTTT,CASSDQSTGELFF
TRBD1,TRBJ2-1,few,TRBV28,TGTGCCAGCAGGACAGGGTTTAGCTCCTACAATGAGCAGTTCTTC,CASRTGFSSYNEQFF
TRBD1,TRBJ2-1,NA,TRBV19,TGTGCCAGGTTTAGCAGGGGGTGTGACGAGCAGTTCTTC,CARFSRGCDEQFF
NA,TRBJ2-3,few,TRBV9,TGTGCCAGCAGCCCCCAATTGGAGAGAGGAACGCAGTATTTT,CASSPQLERGTQYF
NA,TRBJ2-7,NA,TRBV7-9,TGTGCCAGCAGCTTAGTAGGCGGTTCCTACGAGCAGTACTTC,CASSLVGGSYEQYF
NA,TRBJ2-7,NA,TRBV7-2,TGTGCCAGCAGCACGCAGGGGCGACCCTACGAGCAGTACTTC,CASSTQGRPYEQYF
TRBD1,TRBJ1-5,few,TRBV29-1,TGCAGCGTTGAGGGACAGGGGTCTTTGAGCAATCAGCCCCAGCATTTT,CSVEGQGSLSNQPQHF
NA,TRBJ2-5,NA,TRBV15,TGTGCCACCAACGAGGACTACAGGGAGACCCAGTACTTC,CATNEDYRETQYF
NA,TRBJ2-1,NA,TRBV5-6,TGTGCCAGCAGCTTGAGGCGGCGGGATGAGCAGTTCTTC,CASSLRRRDEQFF
TRBD1,TRBJ2-2,NA,TRBV6-5,TGTGCCACCTACCCGGGACAGGGGAACACCGGGGAGCTGTTTTTT,CATYPGQGNTGELFF
NA,TRBJ2-3,NA,TRBV5-1,TGCGCCAGCAGCGGGGGGACCGCTCGTACGCAGTATTTT,CASSGGTARTQYF
TRBD1,TRBJ2-2,few,TRBV28,TGTGCCAGCAGGCTAGGACAGGGGATTATCGGGGAGCTGTTTTTT,CASRLGQGIIGELFF
TRBD2,TRBJ2-1,NA,TRBV11-2,TGTGCCAGCAGCTTAGAAATAACTAGCGGGGAGCAGTTCTTC,CASSLEITSGEQFF
TRBD1,TRBJ2-7,NA,TRBV7-7,TGTGCTAGCAGCCCTGACAGGGGCGAGCAGTACTTC,CASSPDRGEQYF
NA,TRBJ2-2,NA,TRBV20-1,TGCAGTGCTAGGTGGCCCGGGGAGCTGTTTTTT,CSARWPGELFF
TRBD1,TRBJ2-7,NA,TRBV7-2,TGTGCCAGCAGCCGACAGGGATACGAGCAGTACTTC,CASSRQGYEQYF
TRBD2,TRBJ2-7,NA,TRBV2,TGTGCCAGCAGTGAGACGACCATAGCGGGGGAGCAGTACTTC,CASSETTIAGEQYF
NA,TRBJ2-5,NA,TRBV7-9,TGTGCCAGCAGCTTAAGGCTGGACTCAACCGGCGGGGAGACCCAGTACTTC,CASSLRLDSTGGETQYF
NA,TRBJ1-6,NA,TRBV5-1,TGCGCCAGCAGCCGGGAGACAGTTACCGGTTCACCCCTCCACTTT,CASSRETVTGSPLHF
TRBD1,TRBJ1-2,NA,TRBV9,TGTGCCAGCAGCGTAGCTGGACAGGGTTTTGAAGGCTACACCTTC,CASSVAGQGFEGYTF
TRBD1,TRBJ1-2,NA,TRBV29-1,TGCAGCGTGGGATTTGGACAGGATGGATATGGCTACACCTTC,CSVGFGQDGYGYTF
TRBD2,TRBJ2-3,few,TRBV7-9,TGTGCCCGACAAGCGGGATCTACAGATACGCAGTATTTT,CARQAGSTDTQYF
NA,TRBJ2-3,NA,TRBV2,TGTGCCAGCAGTCCCAAGGAGGGCGTGATCACAGATACGCAGTATTTT,CASSPKEGVITDTQYF
TRBD2,TRBJ2-7,NA,TRBV7-3,TGTGCCAGCAGCCCGATTAGCGGGCACGAGCAGTACTTC,CASSPISGHEQYF
NA,TRBJ2-5,NA,TRBV5-1,TGCGCCAGCAGCTTCCCGGGAGAAGAGACCCAGTACTTC,CASSFPGEETQYF
TRBD2,TRBJ2-2,NA,TRBV4-1,TGCGCCAGCAGCCAAGGGGGACTACACACCGGGGAGCTGTTTTTT,CASSQGGLHTGELFF
NA,TRBJ2-1,NA,TRBV11-2,TGTGCCAGCAGCACCACACAGGGTAAGAGTCCCAATGAGCAGTTCTTC,CASSTTQGKSPNEQFF
NA,TRBJ1-5,few,TRBV12-5,TGTGCTAGTGGTCCCCTCGGCAGGGGAAGTCAGCCCCAGCATTTT,CASGPLGRGSQPQHF
NA,TRBJ2-1,few,TRBV6-6,TGTGCCAGCAGTCGAGGGGGGGGCCTTGATGAGCAGTTCTTC,CASSRGGGLDEQFF
NA,TRBJ2-5,few,TRBV5-1,TGCGCCAGCAGCTCCGAGACGGGAGTTCAGGAGCAGTACTTC,CASSSETGVQEQYF
NA,TRBJ2-5,few,TRBV7-2,TGTGCCAGCAGCTTCCGGGAGACCCAGTACTTC,CASSFRETQYF
NA,TRBJ1-1,few,TRBV5-1,TGCGCCAGCAGCTTCCGCGGGATGAACACTGAAGCTTTCTTT,CASSFRGMNTEAFF
TRBD1,TRBJ2-4,few,TRBV25-1,TGTGCCAGCAGTACCCCCCGGCGGGGACAGGGAAACATTCAGTACTTC,CASSTPRRGQGNIQYF
TRBD2,TRBJ2-3,few,TRBV25-1,TGTGCCAGCAGTACACTAGCGCCAAGCACAGATACGCAGTATTTT,CASSTLAPSTDTQYF
TRBD2,TRBJ2-4,few,TRBV5-1,TGCGCCAGCAGCCCTAGGAGCGGGGCTGAGGCCAAAAACATTCAGTACTTC,CASSPRSGAEAKNIQYF
TRBD1,TRBJ2-7,few,TRBV6-5,TGTGCCAGCACCGGGACAGGGCCTCGCGAGCAGTACTTC,CASTGTGPREQYF
NA,TRBJ2-7,few,TRBV4-1,TGCGCCAGCAGCCAAGGGACGGGAACTCCCTACGAGCAGTACTTC,CASSQGTGTPYEQYF
NA,TRBJ1-1,NA,TRBV30,TGTGCCTGGAGTCCCAGGAACACTGAAGCTTTCTTT,CAWSPRNTEAFF
NA,TRBJ1-1,few,TRBV28,TGTGCCAGCAGTTTATCGGCGGGTACTGAAGCTTTCTTT,CASSLSAGTEAFF
TRBD1,TRBJ2-1,few,TRBV19,TGTGCCAGTCGAAATCCCGGACAGGGTACCTACAATGAGCAGTTCTTC,CASRNPGQGTYNEQFF